These T cell receptor beta chains were read from a single sample in a study of T cells after yellow fever vaccination. One entry per CDR3 protein, called by TCRdb with MiXCR from the 5' RACE reads. The sample has roughly 160,000 distinct CDR3 sequences, around 9% seen once. The sequences come from CD8+ T cells sorted from PBMCs, collected 45 days after the yellow fever booster vaccination. Every receptor here comes from a man aged 18 to 30 who received the YFV17D yellow fever vaccine. Each CDR3 is given with its conserved first and last residue. D genes are given only for firm matches. Clone size is stated in some rows and not others, as once, few, many or a class when expanded.

V: TRBV4-3; size: .; D: .; J: TRBJ1-2; CDR3: CASSQDIHSLNYGYTF; DNA: TGCGCCAGCAGCCAAGATATACACAGCCTAAACTATGGCTACACCTTC
V: TRBV7-9; size: few; D: TRBD1; J: TRBJ1-4; CDR3: CASSSPSGGQGGKSTNEKLFF; DNA: TGTGCCAGCAGTTCACCTAGCGGGGGACAGGGGGGAAAGTCAACTAATGAAAAACTGTTTTTT
V: TRBV12-3/TRBV12-4; size: many; D: TRBD1; J: TRBJ2-7; CDR3: CASSPRGNRHEQYF; DNA: TGTGCCAGCAGTCCCAGGGGGAATCGACACGAGCAGTACTTC
V: TRBV12-3/TRBV12-4; size: few; D: TRBD2; J: TRBJ2-3; CDR3: CASGSLAGGPKDTQYF; DNA: TGTGCCAGCGGGAGCCTAGCGGGGGGGCCTAAAGATACGCAGTATTTT
V: TRBV7-2; size: few; D: TRBD1; J: TRBJ2-2; CDR3: CASSLDPRTGFGTGELFF; DNA: TGTGCCAGCAGCTTAGATCCACGGACAGGGTTTGGGACCGGGGAGCTGTTTTTT
V: TRBV6-6; size: many; D: .; J: TRBJ2-3; CDR3: CASDLYGTDTQYF; DNA: TGTGCCAGCGATTTATACGGCACAGATACGCAGTATTTT
V: TRBV29-1; size: few; D: .; J: TRBJ2-5; CDR3: CSVHEGRQETQYF; DNA: TGCAGCGTTCACGAGGGACGCCAAGAGACCCAGTACTTC
V: TRBV6-1; size: .; D: .; J: TRBJ1-2; CDR3: CASSASGGGTGYTF; DNA: TGTGCCAGCAGTGCGTCTGGAGGGGGTACCGGCTACACCTTC
V: TRBV6-6; size: few; D: TRBD2; J: TRBJ2-3; CDR3: CASSRRTSGGAVDTQYF; DNA: TGTGCCAGCAGCCGACGCACTAGCGGGGGGGCGGTAGATACGCAGTATTTT
V: TRBV11-2; size: few; D: .; J: TRBJ2-1; CDR3: CASRIAGDNEQFF; DNA: TGTGCCAGCAGAATAGCCGGTGACAATGAGCAGTTCTTC
V: TRBV6-1; size: few; D: TRBD1; J: TRBJ2-1; CDR3: CASSGQGAVEQFF; DNA: TGTGCCAGCAGTGGACAGGGAGCGGTTGAGCAGTTCTTC
V: TRBV4-3; size: .; D: .; J: TRBJ2-3; CDR3: CASSLDATSTDTQYF; DNA: TGCGCCAGCAGCCTAGATGCCACTAGCACAGATACGCAGTATTTT
V: TRBV14; size: many; D: TRBD2; J: TRBJ2-5; CDR3: CASSRVREVKETQYF; DNA: TGTGCCAGCAGCCGGGTCCGGGAGGTAAAAGAGACCCAGTACTTC
V: TRBV7-3; size: few; D: .; J: TRBJ1-1; CDR3: CASSLTSSQNTEAFF; DNA: TGTGCCAGCAGCCTTACTAGTAGCCAGAACACTGAAGCTTTCTTT
V: TRBV15; size: few; D: TRBD1; J: TRBJ2-5; CDR3: CATRNGEQGEETQYF; DNA: TGTGCCACCAGGAATGGGGAACAGGGGGAAGAGACCCAGTACTTC
V: TRBV7-9; size: .; D: .; J: TRBJ1-6; CDR3: CASRYGQSTLHF; DNA: TGTGCCAGCAGATATGGACAGTCAACCCTCCACTTT
V: TRBV5-1; size: .; D: .; J: TRBJ1-2; CDR3: CASSLEAVNYGYTF; DNA: TGCGCCAGCAGCTTGGAGGCCGTAAACTATGGCTACACCTTC